These 18 T cell receptor beta chains share one sample of origin, sequenced in a study of shared clonotypes between healthy human individuals. The naive CD8 subset, CD45RO-negative cells positively selected for CCR7, excluded terminally differentiated effector memory CD45RA+ cells. Profiling relied on immunoSEQ multiplex PCR, and the TCRdb table lists in-frame clones only, not all of them. The sample lists almost 700,000 clones; around 92% were seen once. Material for sequencing was naive CD8+ T cells sorted from blood. The receptors were gathered from a man between 25 and 39 years old in good health.

J is TRBJ2-1 and V is TRBV6-1; 11 bases align to TRBD2. The ends lost 2 bases at V and 4 bases at J; junction bases unmatched: 10. There are 18 residues in the CDR3. Per germline, CDR1 MNHNS and CDR2 SASEGT. CDR3 loop: CASSEQTRLAGLYNEQFF. The CDR3 DNA follows: TGTGCCAGCAGTGAACAAACCAGACTAGCGGGGCTATACAATGAGCAGTTCTTC.

In regard to this clone: This specimen includes other DNA sequences encoding the same CDR3. This chain links TRBV5-1 with TRBJ2-7; 9 bases match TRBD1. The germline CDR1 and CDR2 sequences are SGHRS and YFSETQ. The CDR3 is 14 amino acids. The trim removed 4 bases at V and 5 bases at J, leaving 7 bases unmatched. The CDR3 region is CASSLGQGINEQYF. As DNA, the CDR3 is TGCGCCAGCAGCCTCGGACAGGGGATAAACGAGCAGTACTTC.

A single count supports this clone. For the CDR3, the DNA is TGTGCCAGCAGCGGGATGGATGGCTACACCTTC. It is translated as CASSGMDGYTF. J is TRBJ1-2 and V is TRBV7-9; D remains ambiguous. The CDR3 is 11 residues long. The germline gives CDR1 SEHNR, CDR2 FQNEAQ (reference sequence). Trimming removed 5 bases from V and 6 bases from J, with 7 bases in between.

The V and J genes are TRBV7-2 and TRBJ2-2; TRBD1 might be the D (8 bases). The CDR3 sequence is 18 residues long. V lost 2 bases to trimming and J lost 3 bases, with 19 bases between them. Germline V gene lookup returns CDR1 SGHTA and CDR2 FQGNSA. The CDR3, as DNA: TGTGCCAGCAGCTTATCCTACAGGGGGGGATTTGACACCGGGGAGCTGTTTTTT. Translation gives CASSLSYRGGFDTGELFF.

The V gene is TRBV4-1, the J gene TRBJ2-3; D possibly corresponds to TRBD2 (6 bases). V gave up 8 bases and J gave up 3 bases, with 18 bases separating them. Germline V CDR1 and CDR2: MGHRA, YSYEKL. The CDR3 loop spans 15 amino acids. Written as DNA, the CDR3 is TGCGCCAGCCAAGATCCCGGGAGCGGGACAGATACGCAGTATTTT. Translating it yields CASQDPGSGTDTQYF.

The chain uses TRBV4-1 and TRBJ1-5, with D possibly TRBD1 on 6 matching bases. The germline V gene encodes CDR1 MGHRA and CDR2 YSYEKL. V lost 3 bases and J lost 6, with 15 bases in between. CDR3 length: 15 residues. CDR3 amino acids: CASSHVQGIGQPQHF. CDR3 coding DNA: TGCGCCAGCAGCCATGTACAGGGAATCGGTCAGCCCCAGCATTTT.

The chain is built from TRBV5-1 and TRBJ2-3; D is perhaps TRBD2 (7 bases). Trimming shortened V by 4 bases and J by 2 bases, and 14 bases separated the two germline ends. This CDR3 is built from 15 residues. From germline, CDR1 is SGHRS and CDR2 YFSETQ. In DNA, the CDR3 is TGCGCCAGCAGCACAGGGACTACAAACACAGATACGCAGTATTTT. Its protein is CASSTGTTNTDTQYF. The full variable domain, completed using reference TRBV5-1 and TRBJ2-3, is KAGVTQTPRYLIKTRGQQVTLSCSPISGHRSVSWYQQTPGQGLQFLFEYFSETQRNKGNFPGRFSGRQFSNSRSEMNVSTLELGDSALYLCASSTGTTNTDTQYFGPGTRLTVL.

The chain uses TRBV27 and TRBJ2-1; D not resolved. The V and J ends lost 7 bases and 9 bases respectively, with 10 bases between them. The CDR3 is 11 amino acids. Germline assignment: CDR1 MNHEY and CDR2 SMNVEV (reference sequence). This CDR3 is CASTLGAEQFF. The CDR3 DNA reads TGTGCCAGCACCTTAGGAGCTGAGCAGTTCTTC.

The chain uses TRBV10-2 and TRBJ2-7; D gene uncertain. This CDR3 region has 11 residues. The germline CDR1 and CDR2 sequences are WSHSY and SAAADI. The V gene lost 3 bases and the J gene lost 6 bases, with 6 bases spanning the gap. The CDR3 DNA reads TGCGCCAGCAGTGATTCCCCCGAGCAGTACTTC. Translating gives CASSDSPEQYF.

In DNA form, the CDR3 reads TGTGCCAGCAGCCGGATCCAAGGGCAGATGGCAGATACGCAGTATTTT. This encodes CASSRIQGQMADTQYF. The V call is TRBV7-9, the J call TRBJ2-3; D is uncertain. This CDR3 region has 16 residues. V lost 5 bases, J lost 4 bases, and 19 bases lay in between. Per germline, CDR1 SEHNR and CDR2 FQNEAQ (reference sequence).

The chain couples TRBV28 to TRBJ2-7, with no clear D. CDR3 length equals 12 residues. Germline V gene lookup returns CDR1 MDHEN and CDR2 SYDVKM. V lost 4 bases to trimming and J lost 7 bases, with 11 bases between them. In DNA form, the CDR3 reads TGTGCCAGCAGTTCCAACCCCGCGGAGCAGTACTTC. This encodes CASSSNPAEQYF.

The chain uses TRBV7-6 and TRBJ1-2; 7 nucleotides align to TRBD1. V shed 2 bases, J shed 4 bases, and the junction held 16 bases outside the gene matches. CDR3 size: 18 residues. Germline V lookup: CDR1 SGHVS, CDR2 FNYEAQ. CDR3 sequence: CASSLYPMTGPPSYGYTF. DNA of the CDR3: TGTGCCAGCAGCTTATATCCTATGACAGGGCCCCCCTCCTATGGCTACACCTTC. Full variable domain (outside the CDR3, taken from reference TRBV7-6 and TRBJ1-2): GAGVSQSPRYKVTKRGQDVALRCDPISGHVSLYWYRQALGQGPEFLTYFNYEAQQDKSGLPNDRFSAERPEGSISTLTIQRTEQRDSAMYRCASSLYPMTGPPSYGYTFGSGTRLTVV.

The chain's CDR3 is CASSEAHGDKYTEAFF. The DNA of the CDR3 is TGTGCCAGCAGTGAAGCGCACGGGGACAAATACACTGAAGCTTTCTTT. The V gene is TRBV6-1, the J gene TRBJ1-1, with D maybe TRBD1 (6 bases). This CDR3 has 16 amino acids. The germline V gene encodes CDR1 MNHNS and CDR2 SASEGT. Deletions cut 0 bases from V and 3 bases from J, with 14 bases between.

The chain links TRBV30 to TRBJ2-1; TRBD2 matches 8 bases. The CDR3 spans 12 residues. From germline, CDR1 is GTSNPN and CDR2 SVGIG (reference sequence). With 0 bases clipped from V and 15 bases from J, the junction kept 7 bases outside the gene matches. The CDR3 sequence: CAWSVPGGPRFF. The CDR3 DNA reads TGTGCCTGGAGTGTACCGGGAGGGCCGCGGTTCTTC.

The chain couples TRBV28 to TRBJ2-3, with D uncertain. With 2 bases removed from V and 6 bases from J, the gap between germline ends came to 15 bases. This CDR3 comprises 15 residues. Germline values: CDR1 MDHEN, CDR2 SYDVKM. The CDR3 bases are TGTGCCAGCAGTTTAAGTCTGGGGTTGGGTGATACGCAGTATTTT. Residues: CASSLSLGLGDTQYF.

This rearrangement joins TRBV19 to TRBJ1-1; the D is unclear. The ends were cut back, 1 base at V and 6 bases at J, with 15 bases in the middle. CDR1 LNHDA and CDR2 SQIVND come from the germline V gene (reference sequence). The CDR3 has 15 amino acids. In DNA form, the CDR3 reads TGTGCCAGTAGTATAGTGCTGGGTTTGATCCCTGAAGCTTTCTTT. Protein: CASSIVLGLIPEAFF.

The chain couples TRBV29-1 to TRBJ2-1; 8 positions match TRBD2. V was clipped by 2 bases and J by 0 bases; unmatched bases: 6. The CDR3 totals 16 residues. Germline V CDR1 and CDR2: SQVTM, ANQGSEA. The CDR3 spells CSVELAGISSYNEQFF. The CDR3 DNA follows: TGCAGCGTTGAACTAGCGGGTATTTCCTCCTACAATGAGCAGTTCTTC.

The chain is built from TRBV29-1 and TRBJ2-7, with 9 bases lining up with TRBD2. CDR1 is SQVTM and CDR2 is ANQGSEA in the germline V gene. The CDR3 runs to 14 residues. Trimming at V came to 7 bases and at J to 2 bases, leaving 9 bases not matched to a gene. The CDR3 spells CSDKWASGTYEQYF. The CDR3 DNA reads as TGCAGCGATAAGTGGGCTAGCGGGACCTACGAGCAGTACTTC.